One T cell receptor beta chain is described in this entry. The source of the sample is a study of control samples from healthy donors and cancer patients. The repertoire was sequenced with immunoSEQ multiplex PCR; TCRdb's copy has only in-frame clones and lacks some. The sample shows around 120,000 clones, approximately 87% of them seen only once. The V gene lost 2 bases and the J gene lost 10 bases, with 8 bases spanning the gap. This CDR3 comprises 12 residues. The V gene's germline CDR1 is SEHNR and CDR2 FQNEAQ (reference sequence). The clonotype originates from a man aged 55 to 69 in good health. Source material: blood. The chain couples TRBV7-9 to TRBJ2-2; D uncertain. CDR3 loop: CASSLSVSELFF. CDR3 coding DNA: TGTGCCAGCAGCTTAAGCGTATCGGAGCTGTTTTTT.